The next 23 T cell receptor beta chains were all read from a single sample in a study of T cell repertoires in cytomegalovirus infection. No antigens are known for them. Via MiXCR, TCRdb re-called the reads, giving one row per CDR3 protein. Of about 830,000 distinct CDR3 sequences listed, about 30% are singletons. The sample in question was cultured CD8+ T cells from PBMCs, obtained from culture after CMV antigen stimulation. Every receptor here comes from a human donor in good health (CMV status not recorded). Some clones in this sample may be carry-over from other donors' samples.

This chain connects TRBV20-1 to TRBJ1-1; TRBD1 might be the D (5 bases). This CDR3 region has 14 residues. With 6 bases removed from V and 1 base from J, the gap between germline ends came to 15 bases. CDR1 DFQATT and CDR2 SNEGSKA come from the germline V gene (reference sequence). CDR3 in DNA: TGCAGTGCGCGGGACGGCTTGGCGAACACTGAAGCTTTCTTT. Translated, it gives CSARDGLANTEAFF.

The chain employs TRBV20-1 and TRBJ1-6, with TRBD1 identical over 11 bases. Germline CDR1 reads DFQATT; CDR2 reads SNEGSKA (reference sequence). CDR3 length: 15 residues. Unmatched junction bases numbered 5, after V lost 0 bases and J lost 10 bases. As DNA, the CDR3 is TGCAGTGCTAGAGATTGGGGACAGGGGGGATCACCCCTCCACTTT. The encoded protein is CSARDWGQGGSPLHF.

About this clonotype itself: This could be a read error, since a much larger clone is one nucleotide away. The V gene is TRBV7-2, the J gene TRBJ1-3; D is ambiguous. The CDR3 spans 16 residues. The V gene's germline CDR1 is SGHTA and CDR2 FQGNSA. This CDR3 reads CANSLEEVLGGDTIYF. Written as DNA, the CDR3 is TGTGCCAACAGCTTAGAGGAGGTGTTAGGAGGAGACACCATATATTTT. The variable domain in full, completed from reference TRBV7-2 and TRBJ1-3, reads GAGVSQSPSNKVTEKGKDVELRCDPISGHTALYWYRQSLGQGLEFLIYFQGNSAPDKSGLPSDRFSAERTGGSVSTLTIQRTQQEDSAVYLCANSLEEVLGGDTIYFGEGSWLTVV.

On this clonotype itself: Sequence at one end of the junction differs from germline and may be a read error. The V and J genes are TRBV3-1 and TRBJ2-1; TRBD1 agrees at 7 bases. The germline V gene has CDR1 LGHDT and CDR2 YNNKEL (reference sequence). This CDR3 region has 15 residues. This CDR3 reads CASNLWTGSYNKQFF. In nucleotides, the CDR3 is TGTGCCAGCAACCTTTGGACAGGATCCTACAATAAGCAGTTCTTC.

This clonotype was observed a handful of times. The chain carries TRBV5-6 and TRBJ1-2, with TRBD1 as a possible D gene (5 bases). Germline values: CDR1 SGHDT, CDR2 YYEEEE. This CDR3 has 16 residues. Deletions cut 4 bases from V and 8 bases from J, with 24 bases between. The CDR3 here is CASSTSRRQQVGGYTF. For the CDR3, the DNA is TGTGCCAGCAGCACGTCCCGGCGGCAACAGGTCGGGGGCTACACCTTC.

A word on this clonotype: A clone one base away is much larger, so this may be a read error. The chain has TRBV7-9 and TRBJ1-4; D is possibly TRBD1 (6 bases). This CDR3 contains 18 residues. The germline gives CDR1 SEHNR, CDR2 FQNEAQ (reference sequence). In DNA form, the CDR3 reads TGTGCCAACAGCTTAGCGGACAGACCCATCACAACTAATGAAAAACTGTTTTTT. This sequence encodes CANSLADRPITTNEKLFF.

The V and J genes are TRBV6-6 and TRBJ2-7; 10 bases map to TRBD2. Trimming removed 0 bases from V and 0 bases from J; junction bases left unmatched: 8. The CDR3 has 18 residues. Germline assignment: CDR1 MNHNY and CDR2 SVGAGI (reference sequence). CDR3: CASSYSVAGGPSSYEQYV. For the CDR3, the DNA is TGTGCCAGCAGTTACTCGGTAGCGGGGGGTCCGAGCTCCTACGAGCAGTACGTC.

This clonotype was seen only a few times. The chain couples TRBV20-1 to TRBJ2-2, with D tentatively TRBD1 (7 bases). V shed 3 bases and J shed 0 bases, with 14 bases lying between them. The germline V gene encodes CDR1 DFQATT and CDR2 SNEGSKA (reference sequence). This CDR3 has 16 amino acids. The DNA for the CDR3 is TGCAGTGCTAGGGACAGGAGGAGGGCGAACACCGGGGAGCTGTTTTTT. It translates to CSARDRRRANTGELFF.

This clonotype showed up just once. A much larger clone lies a single base off, so this may be a read error. This chain connects TRBV7-2 to TRBJ1-2; TRBD1 is a possible D gene (5 bases). Germline V gene sequence: CDR1 SGHTA, CDR2 FQGNSA. The CDR3 runs to 13 residues. The CDR3 DNA reads TGTGTCAGCAGCCAGACAGAGGGTATAGGCTACACCTTC. Amino acids: CVSSQTEGIGYTF.

As to this clonotype: The germline gene is not matched at one end of the junction; a read error may be the cause. The chain recombines TRBV6-2 or TRBV6-3 with TRBJ1-4, with 9 bases fitting TRBD1. This CDR3 is 16 amino acids long. Germline CDR1 MNHEY, CDR2 SVGEGT. The CDR3 bases are TGTGCCAACAGTGAAGGCCGGGACAGGGTAAATGAAAAACTGTTTTTT. This encodes CANSEGRDRVNEKLFF.

This clonotype was counted between two and nine times. V usage is TRBV5-4 and J usage is TRBJ2-7, with D possibly called TRBD1 or TRBD2 (5 bases each). V gave up 4 bases and J gave up 6 bases, with 14 bases separating them. The CDR3 runs 13 residues. Germline V gene lookup returns CDR1 SGHNT and CDR2 YYREEE (reference sequence). CDR3 DNA: TGTGCCAGCAGCATCCAGGGAGAGGTCGAGCAGTACTTC. It yields the protein CASSIQGEVEQYF. Looking up the rest from reference TRBV5-4 and TRBJ2-7 gives the full variable domain: ETGVTQSPTHLIKTRGQQVTLRCSSQSGHNTVSWYQQALGQGPQFIFQYYREEENGRGNFPPRFSGLQFPNYSSELNVNALELDDSALYLCASSIQGEVEQYFGPGTRLTVT.

This clonotype appeared many times. The V call is TRBV10-3, the J call TRBJ1-1; a weak D match, TRBD1 (6 bases). Germline loops: CDR1 ENHRY, CDR2 SYGVKD. The CDR3 spans 14 residues. The V and J ends lost 3 bases and 10 bases respectively, with 18 bases between them. The DNA for the CDR3 is TGTGCCATCAGTGACCCGGGGGGGCTGGGGAGAGCTTTCTTT. This encodes CAISDPGGLGRAFF.

The chain recombines TRBV6-1 with TRBJ2-7; 8 bases align to TRBD1. CDR1 and CDR2 (germline): MNHNS, SASEGT. This CDR3 has 12 amino acids. Losses at the gene ends were 11 bases for V and 6 bases for J; bases not matched to a gene: 9. In DNA form, the CDR3 reads TGTGCCTGCGCAGGGGGCGCGGCCGAGCAGTACTTC. It codes for CACAGGAAEQYF.

Ten or more counts support this clonotype. V and J are TRBV7-8 and TRBJ1-4; D is possibly TRBD1 (5 bases). CDR3 length: 14 amino acids. Trimming took off 4 bases at V and 5 bases at J, with 11 bases between the two ends. CDR1 and CDR2 (germline): SGHVS, FQNEAQ. In DNA form, the CDR3 reads TGTGCCAGCAGCTCACAGGCTGTCAATGAAAAACTGTTTTTT. Amino acids: CASSSQAVNEKLFF.

The chain carries TRBV2 and TRBJ1-2; 7 bases map to TRBD1. Germline CDR1 SNHLY, CDR2 FYNNEI. V gave up 11 bases and J gave up 1 base; unmatched junction bases: 7. The CDR3 is made up of 13 amino acids. CDR3 DNA sequence: TGTGCCTACCGGGACAGCATTAACTATGGCTACACCTTC. The encoded protein is CAYRDSINYGYTF.

The rearrangement joins TRBV7-6 to TRBJ1-4, with 8 bases lining up with TRBD1. The CDR3 extends over 15 amino acids. J was trimmed by 6 bases and V by 5 bases; bases with no gene match: 8. Germline lookup yields CDR1 SGHVS and CDR2 FNYEAQ. The CDR3 is CASSPPGQEHEKLFF. In nucleotides, the CDR3 is TGTGCCAGCAGCCCCCCGGGACAGGAACATGAAAAACTGTTTTTT. The full variable domain, its missing parts supplied by reference TRBV7-6 and TRBJ1-4, is GAGVSQSPRYKVTKRGQDVALRCDPISGHVSLYWYRQALGQGPEFLTYFNYEAQQDKSGLPNDRFSAERPEGSISTLTIQRTEQRDSAMYRCASSPPGQEHEKLFFGSGTQLSVL.

This clonotype was seen only a few times. The chain recombines TRBV12-3 or TRBV12-4 with TRBJ1-1, with no clear D. CDR3 length: 13 amino acids. V was pared by 4 bases and J by 3 bases, with 9 bases between. The CDR3 region is CASSWWNYTEAFF. CDR3 coding DNA: TGTGCCAGCAGTTGGTGGAATTACACTGAAGCTTTCTTT.

This clonotype was seen more than once but under ten times. The V gene is TRBV6-2 or TRBV6-3, the J gene TRBJ2-7; no clear D gene. Between the trimmed V and J ends, which lost 4 bases and 3 bases, there was a span of 7 bases. CDR1 MNHEY and CDR2 SVGEGT come from the germline V gene. This CDR3 region has 12 residues. DNA of the CDR3: TGTGCCAGCAGTTCAGACTTCTACGAGCAGTACGTC. It translates to CASSSDFYEQYV.

The genes are TRBV5-6 and TRBJ2-5; either TRBD1 or TRBD2 may supply D (5 bases each). The CDR3 is 11 residues long. Trimming stripped 0 bases from V and 9 bases from J, with 6 bases between. Germline CDR1 is SGHDT and CDR2 is YYEEEE. The CDR3 loop reads CASSLAGPQYF. CDR3 coding DNA: TGTGCCAGCAGCTTGGCGGGGCCCCAGTACTTC.

The table lists this clonotype with a few counts. CDR3 sequence: CASSLKDRGRSEGETQYF. The CDR3 coding sequence is TGTGCCAGCAGTTTAAAGGACAGGGGGCGTAGTGAGGGGGAGACCCAGTACTTC. J is TRBJ2-5 and V is TRBV12-3 or TRBV12-4, with TRBD1 matching over 11 bases. This CDR3 region has 18 residues. Trimming at V came to 2 bases and at J to 5 bases, leaving 13 bases not matched to a gene.

This clonotype was observed once. A much larger clone differs from this one at a single base, so this may be a read error. The rearrangement joins TRBV7-2 to TRBJ2-7; 7 bases line up with TRBD1. With V trimmed by 4 bases and J by 4 bases, 10 bases remained unmatched. The CDR3 extends over 15 amino acids. CDR1 and CDR2 (germline): SGHTA, FQGNSA. The CDR3 reads CASSSHGTETYEQYV. The CDR3 nucleotides read TGTGCCAGCAGCTCGCACGGGACAGAGACTTACGAGCAGTACGTC.

This clonotype was counted many times. The rearrangement joins TRBV12-5 to TRBJ2-1; D is possibly TRBD1 or TRBD2 (5 bases each). The germline gives CDR1 LGHNT, CDR2 FRNRAP. This CDR3 has 13 amino acids. The CDR3 DNA is TGTGCCAGCGGATTGGGACCTTACAATGAGCAGTTCTTC. Residues: CASGLGPYNEQFF.

This clonotype was detected many times. J is TRBJ2-1 and V is TRBV7-2; no reliable D call. The germline CDR1 and CDR2 sequences are SGHTA and FQGNSA. This CDR3 comprises 13 residues. Trimming removed 8 bases from V and 6 bases from J, with 14 bases in between. The CDR3 DNA reads as TGTGCCAGCGGCCGTAGATTCTCCAATGAGCAGTTCTTC. This translates into CASGRRFSNEQFF.